This T cell receptor (beta chain) appears in the sequencing data of a study of shared clonotypes between healthy human individuals (dated by TCRdb to 2020 to 2022). The study in broad terms: The cohort included three men and two women between 18 and 49 years of age. For each donor, CD4 naive and CD4 memory were each given three plates, CD8 naive was given two plates, and CD8 memory was given one plate. The study deeply sequenced blood TCR repertoires of several healthy adults to estimate repertoire size and the extent of clonotype sharing between individuals. To increase sequencing depth and limit assay-specific biases, different laboratories used diverse techniques to prepare libraries and sequence TCR repertoires. Per donor, leukapheresis produced somewhere between about 0.85 and 8.9 billion PBMCs. Overall study results and their limits: Based on pairwise subsampling, the degree of clonotype sharing among donors was expected to be affected by sequencing depth. Incomplete sequencing was indicated by rarefaction of sorted-subset datasets, despite the large sequencing depth. Because the study included only a small number of donors, the genetic and exposure-history diversity represented was limited. Compared with non-shared clonotypes, clonotypes shared by all four sorted-subset donors had higher generation probabilities. Sampling was restricted to blood, and TCR repertoires in tissues likely differ from the TCR repertoires found in blood. Estimated clonotype richness was generally larger for naive than for memory subsets. Sharing across a few donors was observed for around 5% of naive CD4, 3.5% of naive CD8, roughly 2.3% of memory CD4, and about 0.38% of memory CD8 clonotypes.

Regarding this clone: The clone's antigen remains unknown. No base quality information exists; no much larger clone differs at one position.

Its CDR3 holds 16 amino acids, cysteine through phenylalanine. The CDR3 DNA has 48 bases and is translated from base 1. As encoded in the germline V gene (reference sequence), CDR1 is PRHDT while CDR2 is FYEKMQ. Trimming costs V 0 bases and J 5 bases, and their ends lie 13 bases apart. CD8 naive samples were CD45RO-negative cells positively selected for CCR7, giving a CD45RA+CCR7+ population that excluded TemRA cells. Donors were healthy HIV-negative adults with no recently reported acute infections or vaccinations. Every donor was a Caucasian adult residing in Nashville, Tennessee, USA. After blood collection by leukapheresis, PBMCs were isolated using Ficoll-Histopaque density gradient centrifugation and then cryopreserved in the vapor phase of liquid nitrogen. Analytical flow cytometry was used to check the purity and quantity of each magnetically sorted T cell population. Genomic DNA was isolated from each sorted fraction and quantified by UV absorbance on a Nanodrop 2000c.

Using the deep immunoSEQ assay, TCR CDR3 regions were amplified from genomic DNA by multiplex PCR. Extracted genomic DNA from each cell subset was distributed evenly across all wells of several immunoSEQ 96-well plates, and each plate was treated as a replicate. For sorted subsets, each replicate PCR was loaded with 200 ng genomic DNA, equivalent to roughly 30,000 T cell genomes. Purified libraries were quantified with a Qubit 3.0 fluorometer, sized on a Bioanalyzer 2100, and re-quantified with the KAPA Library Quantification kit. Each immunoSEQ 96-well plate was sequenced on its own single-read 150-cycle Illumina NextSeq 550 flow cell. From the authors' description of their analysis: Because the immunoSEQ output held only junctional sequences and lacked quality scores, the filtering could not match the filtering applied to full-length reads. Sequences were annotated with PyIR, a Python wrapper for IgBLAST v1.9, and V/J genes and CDR3 were assigned using IMGT germline references. Reads with weak V/J assignments (E-value above 1e-6), missing CDR3, stop codons, out-of-frame junctions, or ambiguous translated residues were removed. V3J clonotypes were defined as sequences sharing the same inferred V gene, J gene, and CDR3 amino acid sequence. To compute the percentage overlap between repertoires, the number of shared unique clonotypes was divided by the size of the smaller repertoire. Repertoire richness was assessed with RTK rarefaction, the Chao1 estimator, and Recon v2.1 estimates of unobserved clonotypes. OLGA was used to compute generation probabilities for all TCRbeta clonotypes that the gDNA method yielded from a handful of donors. TCRdb provides this immuneACCESS table in a form limited to in-frame rearrangements. Some clones are lacking; in checked studies, under half of them reflect an unresolved V gene, and why the rest are absent is not known. V, J and clone size derive from that table, while D and trimming were established from the DNA sequence. In all, the sample holds about 2,200,000 clones, and about 93% of those were seen once. The top ten hold roughly 1.8% of the sample.

The source is a man between 18 and 29 years old in good health. Some clones in this sample may be carry-over from other donors' samples. Sequenced material: naive CD8+ T cells from PBMCs. Explained via the paper, the cell subset or site label denotes: CD45RA+CCR7+. Rearrangement joined TRBV13 to TRBJ2-2; possibly the D gene is TRBD1, per 5 matching bases. In nucleotide form, the sequence is TGTGCCAGCAGCTTAGGCCTAAGGGGCCGAACCGGGGAGCTGTTTTTT. It is translated as CASSLGLRGRTGELFF.